These 10 T cell receptor beta chains were sequenced from one sample in a study of T cells in Graves' hyperthyroidism and ophthalmopathy. TCR beta CDR3 regions were amplified from RNA. When the TCR CDR3 underwent first-round RT-PCR, the HTBI primer set was used. TCRdb used MiXCR to reprocess the multiplex PCR reads, holding one entry per CDR3 protein. The table has 490,000 or so distinct CDR3 sequences, over 35% seen once. Sequencing used peripheral blood or thyroid tissue (not recorded which). These receptors came from an adult woman with Graves' disease, either hyperthyroidism or ophthalmopathy (not recorded which).

The sample holds one count of this clonotype. One end of the junction does not line up with germline, which may come from a read error. This chain links TRBV14 with TRBJ1-6; no clear D gene. Germline V CDR1 and CDR2: SGHDN, FVKESK. The CDR3 has 16 amino acids. Written as DNA, the CDR3 is TGTGCCAGCACCCAAACCCGGGGTTGGAGGAATTCACCCCTCCACTTT. As protein: CASTQTRGWRNSPLHF.

In its sample, this clonotype was seen many times. The CDR3 nucleotides read TGTGCCAGTAGTATGGGGATCCGTGGCGGAGAACTGTTTTTT. Encoded protein: CASSMGIRGGELFF. The rearrangement uses TRBV19 and TRBJ1-4, with D unresolved. Germline V gene data show CDR1 as LNHDA and CDR2 as SQIVND (reference sequence). The germline V and J ends were trimmed by 3 bases and 12 bases, with 17 bases remaining between them. The CDR3 totals 14 residues. The complete variable domain, with remaining parts taken from reference TRBV19 and TRBJ1-4, reads DGGITQSPKYLFRKEGQNVTLSCEQNLNHDAMYWYRQDPGQGLRLIYYSQIVNDFQKGDIAEGYSVSREKKESFPLTVTSAQKNPTAFYLCASSMGIRGGELFFGSGTQLSVL.

The J gene is TRBJ2-6, the V gene TRBV2; D remains ambiguous. Germline V gene data show CDR1 as SNHLY and CDR2 as FYNNEI. The CDR3 has 15 residues. Trimming removed 4 bases from V and 4 bases from J, with 11 bases in between. For the CDR3, the DNA is TGTGCCAGCAGTGGAGAGGCAGCAGGGGCCAACGTCCTGACTTTC. Its protein is CASSGEAAGANVLTF. Full variable domain (remainder filled in from reference TRBV2 and TRBJ2-6): EPEVTQTPSHQVTQMGQEVILRCVPISNHLYFYWYRQILGQKVEFLVSFYNNEISEKSEIFDDQFSVERPDGSNFTLKIRSTKLEDSAMYFCASSGEAAGANVLTFGAGSRLTVL.

The rearrangement joins TRBV2 to TRBJ1-4, with TRBD1 as a possible D gene (5 bases). The ends were cut back, 6 bases at V and 7 bases at J, with 12 bases in the middle. The CDR3 runs 13 residues. CDR1 is SNHLY and CDR2 is FYNNEI in the germline V gene. The CDR3 DNA sequence: TGTGCCAGCAGAGGCAGGGCGGGTGAAAAACTGTTTTTT. Its translation is CASRGRAGEKLFF.

In regard to this clonotype: A much larger clone is a single base away; this may be a read error. This chain links TRBV6-2 or TRBV6-3 with TRBJ1-2; 12 nucleotides match TRBD1. After removal of 8 bases from V and 7 bases from J, the junction contained 5 bases not matched to a gene. Germline CDR1 MNHEY, CDR2 SVGEGT. The CDR3 contains 13 residues. CDR3 loop: CASPGQGAGGYTF. The CDR3 coding sequence is TGTGCCAGCCCGGGACAGGGGGCTGGTGGCTACACCTTC.

This clonotype was observed a handful of times. The V gene is TRBV7-9, the J gene TRBJ1-5, with D perhaps matching TRBD1 (5 bases). From germline, CDR1 is SEHNR and CDR2 FQNEAQ (reference sequence). V lost 5 bases, J lost 1 base, and 9 bases lay in between. The CDR3 length is 14 residues. CDR3 sequence: CASSHRDSNQPQHF. In DNA form, the CDR3 reads TGTGCCAGCAGCCACCGGGACAGCAATCAGCCCCAGCATTTT.

There are many counts of this clonotype. The chain employs TRBV20-1 and TRBJ1-5; the D is unclear. This CDR3 region has 11 residues. Germline V CDR1 and CDR2: DFQATT, SNEGSKA (reference sequence). V gave up 6 bases and J gave up 7 bases, with 10 bases separating them. CDR3 protein: CSATSGQPQHF. In nucleotides, the CDR3 is TGCAGTGCCACTTCCGGCCAGCCCCAGCATTTT.

The chain employs TRBV7-9 and TRBJ1-3; possibly TRBD1 for D (6 bases). The V end lost 5 bases, the J end lost 2 bases, and 10 bases lay between the germline ends. The germline V gene encodes CDR1 SEHNR and CDR2 FQNEAQ (reference sequence). The CDR3 is 14 residues long. The CDR3 DNA sequence: TGTGCCAGCAGCACCGGACAGCCTGGAAACACCATATATTTT. It translates to CASSTGQPGNTIYF. Full variable domain (rest looked up from reference TRBV7-9 and TRBJ1-3): DTGVSQNPRHKITKRGQNVTFRCDPISEHNRLYWYRQTLGQGPEFLTYFQNEAQLEKSRLLSDRFSAERPKGSFSTLEIQRTEQGDSAMYLCASSTGQPGNTIYFGEGSWLTVV.

This clonotype has ten or more counts. J is TRBJ2-7 and V is TRBV7-3; D unresolved. With 3 bases removed from V and 1 base from J, the gap between germline ends came to 10 bases. The length of the CDR3 is 14 residues. CDR1 is SGHTA, CDR2 FQGTGA, per germline. The CDR3 spells CASSFSHGSYEQYF. In nucleotides, the CDR3 is TGTGCCAGCAGCTTCAGCCACGGTTCCTACGAGCAGTACTTC.

With regard to this clonotype: The germline gene is not matched at one end of the junction; a read error may be the cause. DNA of the CDR3: TGTGCCAGCAGCCCGCCTTCTGGGACATCCTACGAGCAGTACTTC. This gives the protein CASSPPSGTSYEQYF. The chain is built from TRBV5-1 and TRBJ2-7; TRBD1 might be the D (6 bases). Germline V gene sequence: CDR1 SGHRS, CDR2 YFSETQ. The CDR3 is 15 residues long.